The sequence of this T cell receptor (beta chain) was determined in a study of cytomegalovirus exposure and HLA in healthy donors. This clone was detected only once. Antigen specificity is unknown. Primers for the PCR totalled 60 Vbeta and 13 Jbeta. Produced via immunoSEQ multiplex PCR; TCRdb's table is partial and in-frame only. The sample lists roughly 150,000 clones; roughly 84% were seen once. Study results and limitations: High sensitivity and specificity were reportedly achieved when the classifier diagnosed cytomegalovirus status.

Source material: PBMCs. This sequence was found in a woman aged 18-30 years in good health and CMV-seronegative.

CDR3 DNA: TGTGCCAGCAGTGAAGCGCAAATGTCAGAACCATATGAAAAACTGTTTTTT. Its translation is CASSEAQMSEPYEKLFF. The chain uses TRBV2 and TRBJ1-4; no reliable D call. This CDR3 is 17 amino acids long. Trimming took 0 bases from V and 6 from J, leaving 17 bases between them. CDR1 is SNHLY and CDR2 is FYNNEI in the germline V gene.